This entry concerns a single T cell receptor (beta chain). This sample is part of a study of TIL therapy for anti-PD-1-resistant metastatic lung cancer. At the level of the study: A few tumors were EGFR-mutant and two were ALK-rearranged.

Stated time point: pre-treatment sample, taken before nivolumab and TIL therapy. This was the immunoSEQ v3 assay. The method was immunoSEQ multiplex PCR; TCRdb's version includes in-frame clones alone and lacks a portion of them. The table lists approximately 60,000 clones, approximately 80% of them singletons, with roughly 3% in the top ten. The TCR originated in a person aged 25-85 years with non-small cell lung cancer. The source was blood, collected at baseline.

Here the CDR3 DNA reads TGTGCCAGCAGTAGCGGGAGGGCCGCAGAGACCCAGTACTTC. It yields the protein CASSSGRAAETQYF. This sequence joins TRBV28 and TRBJ2-5; 10 bases match TRBD2. Germline CDR1 is MDHEN and CDR2 is SYDVKM. The ends lost 5 bases at V and 4 bases at J; junction bases unmatched: 4. The CDR3 covers 14 residues.